These 13 T cell receptor beta chains came from one sample sequenced in a study of T-cell memory formation after mild COVID-19. MiXCR was run by TCRdb on the 5' RACE reads, yielding one entry per CDR3 protein. Here the sample spans a few hundred thousand distinct CDR3 sequences, over 20% being singletons. Sequencing used PBMCs or a T cell subset sorted from them (not recorded which). The origin of the receptors is an adult woman who had mild COVID-19 (a few samples of this study predate the infection). Cell type and time point are not known.

The V and J genes are TRBV4-1 and TRBJ2-1, with D uncertain. V was cut by 0 bases and J by 2 bases, with 2 bases left in between. Germline V gene data show CDR1 as MGHRA and CDR2 as YSYEKL. The CDR3 covers 13 residues. The CDR3 is CASSQDTYNEQFF. CDR3 bases: TGCGCCAGCAGCCAAGATACCTACAATGAGCAGTTCTTC.

This clonotype was observed many times. The rearrangement links TRBV30 to TRBJ2-5; 14 positions match TRBD2. The germline gives CDR1 GTSNPN, CDR2 SVGIG (reference sequence). The CDR3 covers 13 residues. V shed 5 bases and J 4 bases; nucleotides not matched to a gene: 0. The CDR3 sequence is CAWGLAGGETQYF. The CDR3 DNA sequence: TGTGCCTGGGGACTAGCGGGAGGAGAGACCCAGTACTTC.

This clonotype appeared a few times. V usage is TRBV24-1 and J usage is TRBJ2-5; maybe TRBD1 (6 bases). Looked up from germline, CDR1 is KGHDR and CDR2 is SFDVKD. Trimming shortened V by 5 bases and J by 1 base, and 16 bases separated the two germline ends. CDR3 length: 16 residues. The CDR3 here is CATSGQSQGPQETQYF. As DNA, the CDR3 is TGTGCCACCAGTGGCCAGTCACAGGGTCCCCAAGAGACCCAGTACTTC.

This clonotype was recorded once. The V gene is TRBV20-1, the J gene TRBJ2-7, with a tentative D call TRBD1 (6 bases). This CDR3 has 14 amino acids. The V and J ends lost 0 bases and 5 bases respectively, with 14 bases between them. Germline CDR1 DFQATT, CDR2 SNEGSKA (reference sequence). CDR3 residues: CSAREGGLGNEQYF. The CDR3 DNA reads as TGCAGTGCTAGAGAAGGGGGTCTCGGGAACGAGCAGTACTTC.

V is TRBV3-1 and J is TRBJ1-1, with a possible D match to TRBD1 (5 bases). This CDR3 spans 14 amino acids. From germline, CDR1 is LGHDT and CDR2 YNNKEL (reference sequence). Trimming took 4 bases from V and 4 from J, leaving 13 bases between them. The CDR3 sequence is CASSLRRGGTEAFF. The CDR3 DNA reads TGTGCCAGCAGCCTACGTCGCGGGGGCACTGAAGCTTTCTTT.

This clonotype was observed many times. V usage is TRBV6-5 and J usage is TRBJ2-3; TRBD2 is a possible D gene (6 bases). V was shortened by 5 bases and J by 0 bases, with 18 bases between the two germline ends. CDR3 length: 17 amino acids. Looked up from germline, CDR1 is MNHEY and CDR2 is SVGAGI. The CDR3 DNA reads as TGTGCCAGCAGTCGCAGGTGGGGGGAGGCAAGCACAGATACGCAGTATTTT. It specifies CASSRRWGEASTDTQYF.

This clonotype appeared a few times. The genes are TRBV15 and TRBJ2-7; 8 bases map to TRBD1. Per the germline V gene, CDR1 is LNHNV and CDR2 is YYDKDF (reference sequence). CDR3 length equals 15 residues. The V gene end was trimmed by 3 bases and the J gene end by 6 bases; junction bases not matched to a gene: 10. Here the CDR3 DNA reads TGTGCCACCAGCAGGGAGAGGACAGGGTCGTCCGAGCAGTACTTC. Its protein product is CATSRERTGSSEQYF.

The chain uses TRBV5-5 and TRBJ2-1; 10 bases match TRBD2. Germline V lookup: CDR1 SGHKS, CDR2 YYEKEE (reference sequence). The CDR3 is made up of 14 amino acids. V was clipped by 4 bases and J by 6 bases; unmatched bases: 4. Written as DNA, the CDR3 is TGTGCCAGCAGCGGGGGACTAGCGACCAATGAGCAGTTCTTC. Translating gives CASSGGLATNEQFF.

This clonotype showed up just a few times. The V and J genes are TRBV18 and TRBJ2-7; D is ambiguous. The CDR3 covers 14 residues. V was cut by 3 bases and J by 0 bases, with 9 bases left in between. Looked up from germline, CDR1 is KGHSH and CDR2 is LQKENI. CDR3 DNA sequence: TGTGCCAGCTCACCTGGTGGTAACTCCTACGAGCAGTACTTC. Encoded protein: CASSPGGNSYEQYF.

This clonotype was seen a few times. V usage is TRBV12-3 or TRBV12-4 and J usage is TRBJ2-5; a possible D gene is TRBD1 (5 bases). The V end lost 5 bases, the J end lost 4 bases, and 14 bases lay between the germline ends. The CDR3 covers 14 residues. CDR3 residues: CASSTQGGRETQYF. DNA of the CDR3: TGTGCCAGCAGTACCCAGGGTGGCCGAGAGACCCAGTACTTC.

This clonotype was seen repeatedly, ten times or more. The V call is TRBV5-1, the J call TRBJ2-5, with D uncertain. Germline V CDR1 and CDR2: SGHRS, YFSETQ. V was shortened by 4 bases and J by 0 bases, with 13 bases between the two germline ends. The CDR3 contains 15 residues. This CDR3 is CASSLTSIYQETQYF. The CDR3 nucleotides are TGCGCCAGCAGCCTGACCTCTATTTACCAAGAGACCCAGTACTTC.

This clonotype was observed a handful of times. The J gene is TRBJ2-7, the V gene TRBV7-9; D might be TRBD2 (5 bases). The CDR3 runs to 15 residues. Deletions cut 4 bases from V and 0 bases from J, with 13 bases between. Germline V lookup: CDR1 SEHNR, CDR2 FQNEAQ (reference sequence). The CDR3 is CASSSPSKSSYEQYF. CDR3 DNA: TGTGCCAGCAGCTCACCTAGCAAGAGCTCCTACGAGCAGTACTTC. Drawing the rest from reference TRBV7-9 and TRBJ2-7, the complete variable domain is DTGVSQNPRHKITKRGQNVTFRCDPISEHNRLYWYRQTLGQGPEFLTYFQNEAQLEKSRLLSDRFSAERPKGSFSTLEIQRTEQGDSAMYLCASSSPSKSSYEQYFGPGTRLTVT.

This clonotype occurred many times. The chain recombines TRBV7-9 with TRBJ1-1; 7 bases fit TRBD1. Germline trimming cut 3 bases from V and 3 bases from J; bases unmatched to any gene: 13. This CDR3 spans 17 amino acids. The V gene's germline CDR1 is SEHNR and CDR2 FQNEAQ (reference sequence). The CDR3 loop reads CASSFGQGVGYDTEAFF. The CDR3 DNA reads as TGTGCCAGCAGCTTTGGGCAGGGGGTAGGATATGACACTGAAGCTTTCTTT.